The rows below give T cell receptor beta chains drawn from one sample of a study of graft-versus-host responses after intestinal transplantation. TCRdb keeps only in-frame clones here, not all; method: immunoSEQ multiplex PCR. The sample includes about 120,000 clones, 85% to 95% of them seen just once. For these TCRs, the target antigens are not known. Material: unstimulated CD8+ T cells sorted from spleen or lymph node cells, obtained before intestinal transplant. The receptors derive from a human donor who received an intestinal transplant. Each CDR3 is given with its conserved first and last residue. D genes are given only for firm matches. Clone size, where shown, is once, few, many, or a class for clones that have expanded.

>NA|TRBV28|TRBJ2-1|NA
CASSFWDFPKQNNEQFF
TGTGCCAGCAGTTTTTGGGACTTCCCTAAACAGAACAATGAGCAGTTCTTC
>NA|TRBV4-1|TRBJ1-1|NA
CASSRITGNTEAFF
TGCGCCAGCAGCCGGATAACAGGGAACACTGAAGCTTTCTTT
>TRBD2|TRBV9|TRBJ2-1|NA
CASSVGISGRRGEQFF
TGTGCCAGCAGCGTAGGAATTAGCGGGAGGCGGGGGGAGCAGTTCTTC
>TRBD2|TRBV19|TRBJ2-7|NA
CARTWSSAGGGDYQQYF
TGTGCCAGAACCTGGAGCTCAGCCGGCGGGGGGGACTACCAGCAGTACTTC
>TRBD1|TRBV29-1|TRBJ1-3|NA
CSALIGDRGYSGNTIYF
TGCTCAGCGTTGATAGGCGACAGGGGGTACTCTGGAAACACCATATATTTT
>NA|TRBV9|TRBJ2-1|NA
CASSVSQTYNEQFF
TGTGCCAGCAGCGTTTCTCAGACTTACAATGAGCAGTTCTTC
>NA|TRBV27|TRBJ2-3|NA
CASTPGTSSTDTQYF
TGTGCCAGCACCCCTGGGACGTCTAGCACAGATACGCAGTATTTT
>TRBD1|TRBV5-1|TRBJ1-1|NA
CASSLADRGYGAFF
TGCGCCAGCAGCTTGGCCGACAGGGGCTACGGAGCTTTCTTT
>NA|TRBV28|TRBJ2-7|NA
CASSPRGRASYEQYF
TGTGCCAGCAGTCCAAGGGGGAGGGCCTCCTACGAGCAGTACTTC
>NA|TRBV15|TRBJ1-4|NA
CATSRNLRGTNEKLFF
TGTGCCACCAGCAGAAATCTAAGGGGGACTAATGAAAAACTGTTTTTT
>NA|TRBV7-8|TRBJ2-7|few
CASSPGPFYEQYF
TGTGCCAGCAGCCCGGGCCCGTTTTACGAGCAGTACTTC
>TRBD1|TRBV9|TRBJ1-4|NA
CASSVGGGDEKLFF
TGTGCCAGCAGCGTAGGAGGGGGCGATGAAAAACTGTTTTTT
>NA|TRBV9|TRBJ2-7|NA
CASSAHDRPSYEQYF
TGTGCCAGCAGCGCGCACGACAGGCCCTCCTACGAGCAGTACTTC
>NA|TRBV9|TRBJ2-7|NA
CAGSVAGSYEQYF
TGTGCCGGCAGCGTAGCCGGGTCCTACGAGCAGTACTTC
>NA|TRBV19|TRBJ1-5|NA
CASSVRRVNNQPQHF
TGTGCCAGTAGTGTCCGACGGGTGAACAATCAGCCCCAGCATTTT
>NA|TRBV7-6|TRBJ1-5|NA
CASSLARSNQPQHF
TGTGCCAGCAGCTTGGCACGGAGCAATCAGCCCCAGCATTTT
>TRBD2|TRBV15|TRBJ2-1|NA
CATTETSLGNEQFF
TGTGCCACCACAGAGACTAGCCTTGGCAATGAGCAGTTCTTC
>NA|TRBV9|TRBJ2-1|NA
CASSPGGLGGHEQFF
TGTGCCAGCAGCCCGGGGGGACTAGGGGGCCATGAGCAGTTCTTC
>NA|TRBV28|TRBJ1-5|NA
CASSLWGDQPQHF
TGTGCCAGCAGTTTATGGGGGGATCAGCCCCAGCATTTT
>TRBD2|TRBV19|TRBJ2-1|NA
CASSIGGGSPNEQFF
TGTGCCAGTAGTATAGGAGGCGGGAGTCCCAATGAGCAGTTCTTC
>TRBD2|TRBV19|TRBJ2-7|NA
CASSSRTSGKSYEQYF
TGTGCCAGTAGTTCCAGGACTAGCGGGAAGTCCTACGAGCAGTACTTC
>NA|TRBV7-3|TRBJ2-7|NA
CASSPGTGPLEQYF
TGTGCCAGCAGCCCCGGGACGGGTCCCCTCGAGCAGTACTTC
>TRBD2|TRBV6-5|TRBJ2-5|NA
CASSYTGTSRETQYF
TGTGCCAGCAGTTATACCGGGACTAGTCGAGAGACCCAGTACTTC
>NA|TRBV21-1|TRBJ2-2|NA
CASSKALYRGLAGAGELFF
TGTGCCAGCAGCAAAGCGCTTTACAGGGGACTAGCGGGAGCCGGGGAGCTGTTTTTT
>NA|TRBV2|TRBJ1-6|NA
CASQTGPSDTALHF
TGTGCCAGCCAGACGGGGCCCTCCGATACGGCCCTCCACTTT
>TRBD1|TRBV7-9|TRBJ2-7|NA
CASSRGGQGIEQYF
TGTGCCAGCAGCAGGGGGGGACAGGGGATCGAGCAGTACTTC
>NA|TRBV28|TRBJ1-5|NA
CASSLGGLGQPQHF
TGTGCCAGCAGTTTGGGGGGGTTGGGTCAGCCCCAGCATTTT
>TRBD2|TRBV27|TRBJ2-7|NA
CASSFGAGGHEQYF
TGTGCCAGCAGTTTCGGAGCGGGAGGGCACGAGCAGTACTTC
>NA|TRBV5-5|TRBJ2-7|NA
CASSFREAESSYEQYF
TGTGCCAGCAGCTTCCGGGAAGCGGAGAGTTCCTACGAGCAGTACTTC
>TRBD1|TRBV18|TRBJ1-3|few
CASSPGQGSGNTIYF
TGTGCCAGCTCACCGGGACAGGGCTCTGGAAACACCATATATTTT
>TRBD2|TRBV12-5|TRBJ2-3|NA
CASGLTRSGEFSTDTQYF
TGTGCTAGTGGTCTAACGAGGAGCGGGGAGTTTTCAACAGATACGCAGTATTTT
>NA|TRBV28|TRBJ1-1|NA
CASSLQENTEAFF
TGTGCCAGCAGTCTACAGGAGAACACTGAAGCTTTCTTT
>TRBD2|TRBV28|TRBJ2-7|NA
CASRAETSGGPGYEQYF
TGTGCCAGCAGAGCGGAGACTAGCGGGGGGCCGGGGTACGAGCAGTACTTC
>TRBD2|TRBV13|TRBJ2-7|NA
CASSLGRTSGSSYEQYF
TGTGCCAGCAGCTTAGGCCGGACTAGCGGGTCCTCCTACGAGCAGTACTTC
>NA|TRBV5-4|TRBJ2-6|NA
CASSRTRAGANVLTF
TGTGCCAGCAGCAGGACCAGGGCTGGGGCCAACGTCCTGACTTTC
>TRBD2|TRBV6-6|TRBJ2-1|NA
CASSQLGLAGGNEQFF
TGCGCCAGCAGTCAGCTAGGACTAGCGGGAGGCAATGAGCAGTTCTTC
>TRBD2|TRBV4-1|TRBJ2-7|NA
CASSQLAGVFDEQYF
TGCGCCAGCAGCCAGCTGGCGGGGGTCTTCGACGAGCAGTACTTC
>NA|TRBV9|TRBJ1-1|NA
CASSPWDRNTEAFF
TGTGCCAGCAGCCCATGGGACCGGAACACTGAAGCTTTCTTT
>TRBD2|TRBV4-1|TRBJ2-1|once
CASSQDPGTSLAFF
TGCGCCAGCAGCCAAGATCCCGGGACTAGCTTGGCGTTCTTC
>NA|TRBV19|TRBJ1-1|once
CASSYPWGNTEAFF
TGTGCCAGTAGCTACCCATGGGGCAACACTGAAGCTTTCTTT
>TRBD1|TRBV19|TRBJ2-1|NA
CASSMTGSRPNNEQFF
TGTGCCAGTAGTATGACAGGGTCAAGGCCGAACAATGAGCAGTTCTTC
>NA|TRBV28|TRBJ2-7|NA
CASRYMMGGYEQYF
TGTGCCAGCAGGTATATGATGGGAGGCTACGAGCAGTACTTC
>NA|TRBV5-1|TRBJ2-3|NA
CASSSIGGRADTQYF
TGCGCCAGCAGCTCAATTGGGGGGCGCGCAGATACGCAGTATTTT
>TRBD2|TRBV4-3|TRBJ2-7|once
CASSQASGAVEQYF
TGCGCCAGCAGCCAAGCCAGCGGGGCCGTGGAGCAGTACTTC
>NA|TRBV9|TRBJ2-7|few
CASSVGYEQYF
TGTGCCAGCAGCGTAGGCTACGAGCAGTACTTC